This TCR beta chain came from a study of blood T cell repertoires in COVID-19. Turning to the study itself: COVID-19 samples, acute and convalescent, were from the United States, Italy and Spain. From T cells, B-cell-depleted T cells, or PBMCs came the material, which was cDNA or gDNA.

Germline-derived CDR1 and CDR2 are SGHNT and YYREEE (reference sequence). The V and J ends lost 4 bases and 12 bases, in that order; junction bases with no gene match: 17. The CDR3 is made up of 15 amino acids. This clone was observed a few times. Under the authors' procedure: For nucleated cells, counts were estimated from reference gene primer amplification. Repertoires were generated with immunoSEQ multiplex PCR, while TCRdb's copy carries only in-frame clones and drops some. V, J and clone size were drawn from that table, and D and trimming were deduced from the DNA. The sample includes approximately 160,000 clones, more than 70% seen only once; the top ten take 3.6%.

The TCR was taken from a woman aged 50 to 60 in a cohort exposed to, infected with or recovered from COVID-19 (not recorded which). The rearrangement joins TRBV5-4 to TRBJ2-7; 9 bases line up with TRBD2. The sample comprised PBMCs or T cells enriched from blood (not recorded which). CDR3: CASSPGIKLAGVMYF. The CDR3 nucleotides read TGTGCCAGCAGCCCTGGGATAAAGTTAGCGGGGGTGATGTACTTC.